This T cell receptor (beta chain) appears in the sequencing data of a study of neoadjuvant nivolumab and ipilimumab in lung cancer. Method: immunoSEQ multiplex PCR; TCRdb's copy keeps in-frame clones and lacks some. The sample includes more than 25,000 clones, 76% seen only once; the top ten take roughly 18%. J lost 8 bases, V lost 1 base, and 13 bases had no gene match. Per germline, CDR1 SQVTM and CDR2 ANQGSEA. This CDR3 has 15 residues. This TCR derives from an adult with non-small cell lung cancer. The sample consisted of tumor tissue, taken after neoadjuvant nivolumab, alone or with ipilimumab, at or shortly before surgery. V and J are TRBV29-1 and TRBJ1-2; 7 nucleotides agree with TRBD1. This chain's CDR3 is CSVEATGADFRGYTF. In DNA, the CDR3 is TGCAGCGTTGAAGCAACAGGGGCTGATTTTCGCGGCTACACCTTC.